Listed here is a single T cell receptor (beta chain). The CDR3 sequence is 16 residues long. V lost 0 bases to trimming and J lost 3 bases, with 11 bases between them. Germline lookup yields CDR1 MNHEY and CDR2 SVGAGI. The sample originates from a study of shared clonotypes between healthy human individuals. TCRdb's table, derived via immunoSEQ multiplex PCR, lists solely in-frame clones and lacks some. This table holds approximately 2.5 million clones, over 85% found once. The chain couples TRBV6-5 to TRBJ1-4; tentatively, D is TRBD1 (6 bases). The clonotype originates from a young man in good health. Some clones in this sample may be carry-over from other donors' samples. Sequencing was performed on naive CD4+ T cells from PBMCs. Subset of the sample: CD45RA+ positively selected. Written as DNA, the CDR3 is TGTGCCAGCAGTTACTCGAAGGGGGGGTCTAATGAAAAACTGTTTTTT. The encoded protein is CASSYSKGGSNEKLFF.